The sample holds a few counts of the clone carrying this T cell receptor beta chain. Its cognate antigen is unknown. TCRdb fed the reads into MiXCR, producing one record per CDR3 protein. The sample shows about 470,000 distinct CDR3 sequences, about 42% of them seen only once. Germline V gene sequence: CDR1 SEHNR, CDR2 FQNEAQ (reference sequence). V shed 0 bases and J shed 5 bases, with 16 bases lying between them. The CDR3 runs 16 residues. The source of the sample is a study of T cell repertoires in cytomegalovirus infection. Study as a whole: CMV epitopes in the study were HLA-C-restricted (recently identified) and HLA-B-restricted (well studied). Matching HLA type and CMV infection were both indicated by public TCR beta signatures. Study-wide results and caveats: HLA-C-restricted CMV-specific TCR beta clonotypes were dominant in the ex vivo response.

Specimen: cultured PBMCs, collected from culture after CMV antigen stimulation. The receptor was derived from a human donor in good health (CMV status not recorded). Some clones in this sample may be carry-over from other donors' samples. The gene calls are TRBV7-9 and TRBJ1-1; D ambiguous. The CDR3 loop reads CASSLAARASRTEAFF. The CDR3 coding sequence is TGTGCCAGCAGCTTAGCAGCGCGGGCAAGTAGGACTGAAGCTTTCTTT.